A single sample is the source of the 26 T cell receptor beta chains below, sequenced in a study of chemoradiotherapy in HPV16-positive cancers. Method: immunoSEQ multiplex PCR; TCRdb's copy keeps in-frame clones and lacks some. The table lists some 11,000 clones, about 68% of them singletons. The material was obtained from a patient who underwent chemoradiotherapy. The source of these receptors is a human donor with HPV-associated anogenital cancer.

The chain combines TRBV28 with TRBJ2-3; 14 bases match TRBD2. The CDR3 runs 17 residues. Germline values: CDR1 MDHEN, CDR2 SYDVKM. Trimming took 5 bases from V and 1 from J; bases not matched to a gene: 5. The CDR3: CASSRPGLAGGTDTQYF. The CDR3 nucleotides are TGTGCCAGCAGTCGTCCGGGACTAGCGGGGGGCACAGATACGCAGTATTTT. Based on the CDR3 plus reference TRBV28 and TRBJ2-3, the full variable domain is DVKVTQSSRYLVKRTGEKVFLECVQDMDHENMFWYRQDPGLGLRLIYFSYDVKMKEKGDIPEGYSVSREKKERFSLILESASTNQTSMYLCASSRPGLAGGTDTQYFGPGTRLTVL.

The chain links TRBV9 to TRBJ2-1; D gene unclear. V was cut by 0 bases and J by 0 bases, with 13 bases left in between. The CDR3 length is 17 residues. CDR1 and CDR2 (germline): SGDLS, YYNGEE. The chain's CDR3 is CASSVAGGPSSYNEQFF. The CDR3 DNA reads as TGTGCCAGCAGCGTAGCGGGCGGCCCCAGCTCCTACAATGAGCAGTTCTTC.

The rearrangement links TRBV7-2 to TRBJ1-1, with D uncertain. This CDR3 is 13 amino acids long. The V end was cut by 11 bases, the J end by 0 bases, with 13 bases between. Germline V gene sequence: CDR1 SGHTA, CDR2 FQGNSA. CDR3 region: CACGGQLNTEAFF. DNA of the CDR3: TGTGCCTGCGGCGGTCAGCTGAACACTGAAGCTTTCTTT.

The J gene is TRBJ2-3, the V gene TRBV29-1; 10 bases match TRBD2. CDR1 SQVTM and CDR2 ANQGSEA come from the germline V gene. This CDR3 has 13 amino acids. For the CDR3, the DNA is TGCAGGGTGGGCGGGACTAGCGACGATACGCAGTATTTT. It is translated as CRVGGTSDDTQYF.

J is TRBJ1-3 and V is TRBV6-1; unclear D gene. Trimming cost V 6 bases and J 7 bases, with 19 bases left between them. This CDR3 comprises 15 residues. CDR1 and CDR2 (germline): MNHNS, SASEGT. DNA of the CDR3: TGTGCCAGCAGGGACCCAGGCAGCCCATGGAACACCATATATTTT. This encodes CASRDPGSPWNTIYF.

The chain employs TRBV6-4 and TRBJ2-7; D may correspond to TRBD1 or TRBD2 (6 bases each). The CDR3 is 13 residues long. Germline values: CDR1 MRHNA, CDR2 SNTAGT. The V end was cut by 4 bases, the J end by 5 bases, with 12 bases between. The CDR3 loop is CASSARGTDEQYV. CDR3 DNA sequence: TGTGCCAGCAGTGCGAGGGGGACTGACGAGCAGTACGTC.

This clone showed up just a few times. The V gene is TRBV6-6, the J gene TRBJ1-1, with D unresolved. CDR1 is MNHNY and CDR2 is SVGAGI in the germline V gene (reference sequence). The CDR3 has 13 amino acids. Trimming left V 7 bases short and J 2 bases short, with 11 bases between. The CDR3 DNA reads TGTGCCAGCACCTTCTCCAGTAACACTGAAGCTTTCTTT. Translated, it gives CASTFSSNTEAFF.

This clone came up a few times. The chain's CDR3 is CASSLGQSNQPQHF. CDR3 DNA sequence: TGTGCCAGCAGTTTAGGGCAGAGCAATCAGCCCCAGCATTTT. The rearrangement uses TRBV28 and TRBJ1-5; unclear D gene. This CDR3 has 14 amino acids. The V end was cut by 2 bases, the J end by 1 base, with 6 bases between. Looked up from germline, CDR1 is MDHEN and CDR2 is SYDVKM.

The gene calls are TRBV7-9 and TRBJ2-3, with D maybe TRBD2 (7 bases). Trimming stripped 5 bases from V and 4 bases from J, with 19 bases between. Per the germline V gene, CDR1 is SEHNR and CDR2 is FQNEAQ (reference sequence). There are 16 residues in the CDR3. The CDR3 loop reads CASSLGAGEGADTQYF. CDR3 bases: TGTGCCAGCAGCCTGGGGGCGGGAGAAGGGGCAGATACGCAGTATTTT.

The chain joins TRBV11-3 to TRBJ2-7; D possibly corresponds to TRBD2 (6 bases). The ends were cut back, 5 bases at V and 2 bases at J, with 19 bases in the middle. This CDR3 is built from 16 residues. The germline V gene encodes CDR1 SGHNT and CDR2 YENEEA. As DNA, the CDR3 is TGTGCCAGCAGCCCTCGAGCCGGGGAGGCTCCCTACGAGCAGTACGTC. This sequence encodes CASSPRAGEAPYEQYV.

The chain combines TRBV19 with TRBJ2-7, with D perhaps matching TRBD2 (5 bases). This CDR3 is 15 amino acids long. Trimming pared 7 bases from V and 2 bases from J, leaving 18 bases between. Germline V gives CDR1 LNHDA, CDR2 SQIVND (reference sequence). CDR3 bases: TGTGCCAGTATGGGAGTATGGGCAGAAACCTACGAGCAGTACTTC. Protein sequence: CASMGVWAETYEQYF. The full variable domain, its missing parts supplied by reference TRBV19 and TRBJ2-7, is DGGITQSPKYLFRKEGQNVTLSCEQNLNHDAMYWYRQDPGQGLRLIYYSQIVNDFQKGDIAEGYSVSREKKESFPLTVTSAQKNPTAFYLCASMGVWAETYEQYFGPGTRLTVT.

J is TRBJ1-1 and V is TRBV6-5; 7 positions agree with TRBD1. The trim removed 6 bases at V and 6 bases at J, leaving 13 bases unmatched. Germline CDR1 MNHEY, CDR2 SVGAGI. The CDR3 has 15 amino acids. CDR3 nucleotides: TGTGCCAGCAGATCACAGGGGCGGACGGGCCCTGAAGCTTTCTTT. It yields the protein CASRSQGRTGPEAFF.

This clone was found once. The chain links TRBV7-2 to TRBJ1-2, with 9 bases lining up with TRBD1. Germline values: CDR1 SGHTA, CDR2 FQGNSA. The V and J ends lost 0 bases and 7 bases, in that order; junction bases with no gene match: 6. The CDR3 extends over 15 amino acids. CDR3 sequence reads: CASSLARTGEGGYTF. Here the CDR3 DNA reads TGTGCCAGCAGCTTAGCCCGGACAGGGGAAGGTGGCTACACCTTC.

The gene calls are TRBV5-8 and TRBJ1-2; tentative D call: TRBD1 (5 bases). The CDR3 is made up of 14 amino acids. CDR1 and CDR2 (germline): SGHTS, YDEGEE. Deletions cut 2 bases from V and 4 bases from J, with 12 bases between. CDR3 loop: CASSLFREFYGYTF. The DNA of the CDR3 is TGTGCCAGCAGCTTATTCAGGGAGTTCTATGGCTACACCTTC.

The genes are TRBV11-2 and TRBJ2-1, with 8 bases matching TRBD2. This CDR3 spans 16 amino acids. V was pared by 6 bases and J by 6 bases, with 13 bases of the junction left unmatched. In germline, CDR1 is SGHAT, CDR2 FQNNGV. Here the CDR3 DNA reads TGTGCCAGCAGACGTCTTGGCGGGAGGACGGGCAATGAGCAGTTCTTC. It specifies CASRRLGGRTGNEQFF.

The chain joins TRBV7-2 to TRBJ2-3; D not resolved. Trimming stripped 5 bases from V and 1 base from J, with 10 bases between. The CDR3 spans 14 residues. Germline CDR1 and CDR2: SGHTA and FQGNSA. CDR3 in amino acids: CASSLYGRTDTQYF. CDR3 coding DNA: TGTGCCAGCAGCCTCTACGGTCGCACAGATACGCAGTATTTT.

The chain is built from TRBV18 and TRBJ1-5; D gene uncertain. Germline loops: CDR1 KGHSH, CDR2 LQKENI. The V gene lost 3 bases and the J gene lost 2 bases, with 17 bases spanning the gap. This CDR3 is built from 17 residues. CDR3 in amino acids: CASSPSGSGRGNQPQHF. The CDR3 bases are TGTGCCAGCTCACCCTCCGGGTCTGGCCGAGGCAATCAGCCCCAGCATTTT.

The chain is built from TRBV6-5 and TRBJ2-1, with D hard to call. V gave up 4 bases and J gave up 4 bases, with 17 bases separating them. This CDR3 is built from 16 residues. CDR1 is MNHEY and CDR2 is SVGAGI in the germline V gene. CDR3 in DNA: TGTGCCAGCAGTTTTAACTACCTTAATCTTTACAATGAGCAGTTCTTC. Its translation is CASSFNYLNLYNEQFF.

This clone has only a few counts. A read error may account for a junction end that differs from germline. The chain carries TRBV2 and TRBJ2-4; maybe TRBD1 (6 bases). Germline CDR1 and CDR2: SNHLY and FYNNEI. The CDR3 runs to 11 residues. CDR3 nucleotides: TGTGCCAGCGGGGTTGACAGGTCGTTGGACTTC. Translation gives CASGVDRSLDF.

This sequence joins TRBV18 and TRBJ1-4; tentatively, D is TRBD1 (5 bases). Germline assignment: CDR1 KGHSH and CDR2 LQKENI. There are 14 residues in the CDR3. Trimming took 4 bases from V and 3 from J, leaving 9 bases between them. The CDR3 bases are TGTGCCAGCTCACACGACAGTCCTAATGAAAAACTGTTTTTT. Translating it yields CASSHDSPNEKLFF. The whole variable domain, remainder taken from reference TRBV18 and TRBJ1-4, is NAGVMQNPRHLVRRRGQEARLRCSPMKGHSHVYWYRQLPEEGLKFMVYLQKENIIDESGMPKERFSAEFPKEGPSILRIQQVVRGDSAAYFCASSHDSPNEKLFFGSGTQLSVL.

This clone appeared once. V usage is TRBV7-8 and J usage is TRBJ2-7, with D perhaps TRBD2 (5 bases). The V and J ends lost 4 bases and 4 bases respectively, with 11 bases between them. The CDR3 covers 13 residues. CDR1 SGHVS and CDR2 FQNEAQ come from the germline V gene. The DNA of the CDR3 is TGTGCCAGCAGCTCGGAAGCGGTATACGAGCAGTACGTC. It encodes CASSSEAVYEQYV.

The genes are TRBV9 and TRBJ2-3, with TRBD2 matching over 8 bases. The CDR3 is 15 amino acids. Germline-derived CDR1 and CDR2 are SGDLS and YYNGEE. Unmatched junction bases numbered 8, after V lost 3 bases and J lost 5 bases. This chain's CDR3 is CASSGGGTRRDTQYF. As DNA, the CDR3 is TGTGCCAGCAGCGGAGGGGGGACTAGGAGAGATACGCAGTATTTT.

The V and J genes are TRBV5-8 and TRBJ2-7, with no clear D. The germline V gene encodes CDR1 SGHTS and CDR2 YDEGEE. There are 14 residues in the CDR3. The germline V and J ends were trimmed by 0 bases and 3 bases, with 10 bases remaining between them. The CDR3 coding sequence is TGTGCCAGCAGCTTGGCCTGGGCCCTCTACGAGCAGTACGTC. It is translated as CASSLAWALYEQYV.

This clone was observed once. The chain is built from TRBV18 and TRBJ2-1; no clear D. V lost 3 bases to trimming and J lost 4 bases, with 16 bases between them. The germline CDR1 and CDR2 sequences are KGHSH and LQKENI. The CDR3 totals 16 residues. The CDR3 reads CASSPFQLTLYNEQFF. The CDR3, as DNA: TGTGCCAGCTCACCGTTCCAACTAACACTATACAATGAGCAGTTCTTC.

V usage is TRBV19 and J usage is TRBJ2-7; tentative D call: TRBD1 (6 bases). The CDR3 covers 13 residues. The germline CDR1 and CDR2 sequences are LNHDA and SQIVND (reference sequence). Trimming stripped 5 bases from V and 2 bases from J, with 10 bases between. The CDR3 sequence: CASSLAGAYEQYF. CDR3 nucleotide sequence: TGTGCCAGTAGTCTGGCAGGGGCCTACGAGCAGTACTTC.

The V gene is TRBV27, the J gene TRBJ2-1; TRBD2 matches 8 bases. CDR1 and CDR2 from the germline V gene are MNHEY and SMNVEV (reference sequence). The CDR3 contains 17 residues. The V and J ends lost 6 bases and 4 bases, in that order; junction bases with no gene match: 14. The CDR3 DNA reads TGTGCCAGCAGCAGGCCTGGAGGAGCGGGAGTTTACAATGAGCAGTTCTTC. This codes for CASSRPGGAGVYNEQFF.